Presented here are 17 T cell receptor beta chains from one specimen sequenced in a study of T cell responses to AZD1222 COVID-19 vaccine. Clones were read by immunoSEQ multiplex PCR, and TCRdb kept only the in-frame ones, dropping some. The data contain some 150,000 clones, roughly 89% of them singletons. Here the sequenced sample was peripheral blood, taken on day 0 of AZD1222 vaccination. These receptors were obtained from an adult in good health.

This clone was counted between two and nine times. The chain joins TRBV28 to TRBJ1-1; maybe TRBD1 (6 bases). Germline values: CDR1 MDHEN, CDR2 SYDVKM. This CDR3 spans 14 amino acids. V gave up 3 bases and J gave up 3 bases, with 11 bases separating them. CDR3 bases: TGTGCCAGCAGTTTTCAGGGGCCCTACACTGAAGCTTTCTTT. This gives the protein CASSFQGPYTEAFF.

The J gene is TRBJ1-1, the V gene TRBV27; D unclear. The CDR3 covers 12 residues. V gave up 2 bases and J gave up 8 bases, with 9 bases separating them. Germline CDR1 and CDR2: MNHEY and SMNVEV (reference sequence). The CDR3 loop is CASSLNGREAFF. CDR3 DNA sequence: TGTGCCAGCAGTTTAAACGGACGGGAAGCTTTCTTT.

This clone is a singleton in its sample. The genes are TRBV23-1 and TRBJ1-3; 7 bases fit TRBD1. Being an ORF, TRBV23-1 has a function that is uncertain. There are 17 residues in the CDR3. V shed 3 bases and J 1 base; nucleotides not matched to a gene: 9. CDR3 sequence: CASSHCRDRDSGNTIYF. CDR3 in DNA: TGCGCCAGCAGTCACTGTCGCGACAGGGATTCTGGAAACACCATATATTTT.

The chain is built from TRBV28 and TRBJ1-2; unclear D gene. CDR1 MDHEN and CDR2 SYDVKM come from the germline V gene. The CDR3 covers 13 residues. The V end lost 7 bases, the J end lost 5 bases, and 14 bases lay between the germline ends. In DNA form, the CDR3 reads TGTGCCAGCACCATTTCGGGTGTGTATGGCTACACCTTC. Protein sequence: CASTISGVYGYTF.

The chain uses TRBV18 and TRBJ2-7, with D perhaps being TRBD1 or TRBD2 (6 bases each). From germline, CDR1 is KGHSH and CDR2 LQKENI. This CDR3 has 11 residues. Trimming removed 10 bases at V and 7 bases at J, with 14 bases between. The CDR3 is CATSLGGEQYF. CDR3 DNA sequence: TGTGCCACCTCTTTAGGGGGGGAGCAGTACTTC.

The chain uses TRBV12-3 or TRBV12-4 and TRBJ2-1, with 7 bases matching TRBD1. The CDR3 is 13 amino acids. The ends lost 8 bases at V and 5 bases at J; junction bases unmatched: 6. The CDR3, as DNA: TGTGCCAGCCGACAGGGTAGGGACAATGAGCAGTTCTTC. This encodes CASRQGRDNEQFF.

The chain carries TRBV19 and TRBJ2-1; D gene unclear. CDR1 is LNHDA and CDR2 is SQIVND in the germline V gene (reference sequence). The CDR3 contains 17 residues. The V end lost 1 base, the J end lost 0 bases, and 13 bases lay between the germline ends. In DNA, the CDR3 is TGTGCCAGTAGTATAGTGGCAGGAAAAAGCTCCTACAATGAGCAGTTCTTC. It yields the protein CASSIVAGKSSYNEQFF.

J is TRBJ2-2 and V is TRBV2; D tentatively fits TRBD1 or TRBD2 (5 bases each). With 6 bases removed from V and 5 bases from J, the gap between germline ends came to 13 bases. There are 14 residues in the CDR3. From germline, CDR1 is SNHLY and CDR2 FYNNEI. CDR3 DNA sequence: TGTGCCAGCAGCCCGCGAGGGGAGACCGGGGAGCTGTTTTTT. This sequence encodes CASSPRGETGELFF. Complete variable domain (other parts from reference TRBV2 and TRBJ2-2): EPEVTQTPSHQVTQMGQEVILRCVPISNHLYFYWYRQILGQKVEFLVSFYNNEISEKSEIFDDQFSVERPDGSNFTLKIRSTKLEDSAMYFCASSPRGETGELFFGEGSRLTVL.

The V gene is TRBV4-1, the J gene TRBJ1-4, with TRBD1 matching over 9 bases. V gave up 2 bases and J gave up 7 bases; unmatched junction bases: 8. Germline values: CDR1 MGHRA, CDR2 YSYEKL. The CDR3 has 16 amino acids. The CDR3 DNA reads as TGCGCCAGCAGCCAACTACAGGGGGCGCGTAGTGAAAAACTGTTTTTT. Residues: CASSQLQGARSEKLFF.

The V call is TRBV10-3, the J call TRBJ1-2, with 8 bases lining up with TRBD1. Germline-derived CDR1 and CDR2 are ENHRY and SYGVKD. There are 13 residues in the CDR3. V shed 9 bases, J shed 6 bases, and the junction held 9 bases outside the gene matches. CDR3 DNA sequence: TGTGCCATTCTAGGACAGGGCGGGGATGGCTACACCTTC. It specifies CAILGQGGDGYTF.

The gene calls are TRBV5-1 and TRBJ2-5, with D perhaps TRBD2 (5 bases). Deletions cut 3 bases from V and 1 base from J, with 10 bases between. Germline V gene lookup returns CDR1 SGHRS and CDR2 YFSETQ. The CDR3 covers 14 residues. The CDR3, as DNA: TGCGCCAGCAGCTCGGGAATTCTCCAAGAGACCCAGTACTTC. Translated, it gives CASSSGILQETQYF.

The CDR3: CASSFIGNNPGNTIYF. The CDR3 region has the DNA TGTGCCAGCAGCTTTATCGGGAATAACCCTGGAAACACCATATATTTT. This chain joins TRBV5-6 and TRBJ1-3; D not resolved. This CDR3 has 16 amino acids. V was pared by 2 bases and J by 2 bases, with 14 bases between. Germline V lookup: CDR1 SGHDT, CDR2 YYEEEE.

This clone turned up a few times. The chain employs TRBV7-2 and TRBJ2-5; TRBD2 agrees at 11 bases. Germline V CDR1 and CDR2: SGHTA, FQGNSA. The trim removed 3 bases at V and 5 bases at J, leaving 5 bases unmatched. CDR3 length equals 15 residues. The CDR3 bases are TGTGCCAGCAGCTTTCGCACTAGCGGGAGTGAGACCCAGTACTTC. This codes for CASSFRTSGSETQYF.

V gene TRBV7-9 combines with J gene TRBJ2-1; D call uncertain. With 8 bases removed from V and 0 bases from J, the gap between germline ends came to 8 bases. Germline CDR1 reads SEHNR; CDR2 reads FQNEAQ (reference sequence). The CDR3 length is 13 residues. CDR3 DNA sequence: TGTGCCAGCCGCCTCGGCTCCTACAATGAGCAGTTCTTC. Translating it yields CASRLGSYNEQFF.

The chain employs TRBV7-3 and TRBJ2-7, with TRBD1 matching 11 bases. The V gene end was trimmed by 0 bases and the J gene end by 0 bases; junction bases not matched to a gene: 22. The CDR3 covers 23 residues. Germline V gives CDR1 SGHTA, CDR2 FQGTGA. CDR3 region: CASSLTPGTGGSQNPESSYEQYF. The CDR3, as DNA: TGTGCCAGCAGCTTAACCCCCGGGACAGGGGGTTCCCAAAACCCGGAAAGCTCCTACGAGCAGTACTTC.

The J gene is TRBJ2-7, the V gene TRBV7-9; TRBD1 agrees at 9 bases. V gave up 7 bases and J gave up 3 bases; unmatched junction bases: 4. The V gene's germline CDR1 is SEHNR and CDR2 FQNEAQ (reference sequence). The CDR3 extends over 13 amino acids. The CDR3 protein is CASKGQGNYEQYF. The CDR3 nucleotides read TGTGCCAGCAAAGGACAGGGGAACTACGAGCAGTACTTC.

Here the CDR3 reads CASSHLGNREETQYF. CDR3 coding DNA: TGTGCCAGCAGCCACCTCGGGAACAGGGAAGAGACCCAGTACTTC. This chain uses TRBV14 with TRBJ2-5; TRBD1 is a possible D gene (6 bases). Per the germline V gene, CDR1 is SGHDN and CDR2 is FVKESK. Trimming removed 3 bases from V and 3 bases from J, with 14 bases in between. The CDR3 is 15 amino acids.